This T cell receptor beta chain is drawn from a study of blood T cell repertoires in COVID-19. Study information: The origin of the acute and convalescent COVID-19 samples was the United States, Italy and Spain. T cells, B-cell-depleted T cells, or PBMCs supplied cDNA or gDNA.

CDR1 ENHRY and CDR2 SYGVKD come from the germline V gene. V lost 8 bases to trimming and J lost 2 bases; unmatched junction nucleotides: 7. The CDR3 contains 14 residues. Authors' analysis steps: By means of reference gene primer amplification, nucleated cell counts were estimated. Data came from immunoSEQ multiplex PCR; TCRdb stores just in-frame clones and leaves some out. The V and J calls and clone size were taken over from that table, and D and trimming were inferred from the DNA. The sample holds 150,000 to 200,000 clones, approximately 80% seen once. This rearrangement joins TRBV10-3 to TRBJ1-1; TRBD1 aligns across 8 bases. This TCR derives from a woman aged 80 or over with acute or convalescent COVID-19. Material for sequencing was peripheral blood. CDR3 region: CAISGTGLNTEAFF. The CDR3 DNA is TGTGCCATCTCCGGGACAGGACTAAACACTGAAGCTTTCTTT.